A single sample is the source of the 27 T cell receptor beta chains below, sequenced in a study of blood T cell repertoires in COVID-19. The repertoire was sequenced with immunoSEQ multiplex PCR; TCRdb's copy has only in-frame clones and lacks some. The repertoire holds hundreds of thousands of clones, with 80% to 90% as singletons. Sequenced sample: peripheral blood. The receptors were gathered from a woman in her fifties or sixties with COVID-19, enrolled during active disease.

The CDR3 region is CASSLGQWEKLFF. The CDR3 DNA sequence: TGTGCCAGCAGCTTAGGACAGTGGGAAAAACTGTTTTTT. This sequence joins TRBV7-9 and TRBJ1-4, with a possible D match to TRBD1 (5 bases). Trimming took off 1 base at V and 8 bases at J, with 8 bases between the two ends. The CDR3 loop spans 13 amino acids. Germline loops: CDR1 SEHNR, CDR2 FQNEAQ (reference sequence). Full variable domain (remainder filled in from reference TRBV7-9 and TRBJ1-4): DTGVSQNPRHKITKRGQNVTFRCDPISEHNRLYWYRQTLGQGPEFLTYFQNEAQLEKSRLLSDRFSAERPKGSFSTLEIQRTEQGDSAMYLCASSLGQWEKLFFGSGTQLSVL.

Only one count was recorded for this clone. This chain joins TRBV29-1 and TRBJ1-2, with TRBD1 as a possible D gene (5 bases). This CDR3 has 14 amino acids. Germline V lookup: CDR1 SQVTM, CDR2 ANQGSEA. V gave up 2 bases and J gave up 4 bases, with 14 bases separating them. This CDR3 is CSVEYSGKGYGYTF. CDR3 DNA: TGCAGCGTTGAATACTCAGGGAAGGGCTATGGCTACACCTTC.

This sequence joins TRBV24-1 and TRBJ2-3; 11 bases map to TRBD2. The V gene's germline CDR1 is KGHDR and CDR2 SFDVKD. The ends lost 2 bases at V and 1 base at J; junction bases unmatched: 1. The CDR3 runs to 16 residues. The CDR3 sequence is CATSDSLAGGTDTQYF. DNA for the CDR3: TGTGCCACCAGTGATTCACTAGCGGGGGGCACAGATACGCAGTATTTT.

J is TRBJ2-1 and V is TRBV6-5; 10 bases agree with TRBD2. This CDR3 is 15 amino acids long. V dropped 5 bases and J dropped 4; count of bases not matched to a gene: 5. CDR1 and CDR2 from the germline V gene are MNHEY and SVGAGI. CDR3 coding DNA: TGTGCCAGCAGTCCTAGCGGGAGTAGGTACAATGAGCAGTTCTTC. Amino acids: CASSPSGSRYNEQFF.

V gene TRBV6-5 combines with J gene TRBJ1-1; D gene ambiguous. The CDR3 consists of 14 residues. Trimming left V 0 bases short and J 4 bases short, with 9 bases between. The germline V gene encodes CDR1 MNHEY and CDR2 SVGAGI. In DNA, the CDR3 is TGTGCCAGCAGTTACTCCGTCGGGAGCACTGAAGCTTTCTTT. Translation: CASSYSVGSTEAFF.

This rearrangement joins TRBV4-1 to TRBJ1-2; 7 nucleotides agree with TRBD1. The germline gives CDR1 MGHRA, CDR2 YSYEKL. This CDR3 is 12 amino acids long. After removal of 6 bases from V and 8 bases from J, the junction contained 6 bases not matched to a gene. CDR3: CASSSTGKGYTF. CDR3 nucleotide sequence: TGCGCCAGCAGTTCGACAGGGAAGGGCTACACCTTC.

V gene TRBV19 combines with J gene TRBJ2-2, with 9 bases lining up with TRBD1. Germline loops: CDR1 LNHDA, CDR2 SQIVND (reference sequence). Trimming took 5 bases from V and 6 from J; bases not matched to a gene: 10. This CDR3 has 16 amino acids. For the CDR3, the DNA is TGTGCCAGTAGTGTGATACAGGGGGCGCATCCCGGGGAGCTGTTTTTT. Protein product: CASSVIQGAHPGELFF.

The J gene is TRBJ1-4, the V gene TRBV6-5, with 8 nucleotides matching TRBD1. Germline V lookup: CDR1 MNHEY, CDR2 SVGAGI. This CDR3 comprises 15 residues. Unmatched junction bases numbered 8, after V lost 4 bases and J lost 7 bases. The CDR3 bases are TGTGCCAGCAGTTCCCAGGGGGCTGGGGGTGAAAAACTGTTTTTT. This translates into CASSSQGAGGEKLFF.

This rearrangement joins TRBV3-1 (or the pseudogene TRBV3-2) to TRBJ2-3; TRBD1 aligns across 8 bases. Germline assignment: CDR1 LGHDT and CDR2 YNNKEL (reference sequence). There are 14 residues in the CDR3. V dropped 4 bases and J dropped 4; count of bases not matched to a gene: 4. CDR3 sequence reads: CASSPRTGPDTQYF. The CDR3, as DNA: TGTGCCAGCAGCCCCAGGACAGGGCCAGATACGCAGTATTTT.

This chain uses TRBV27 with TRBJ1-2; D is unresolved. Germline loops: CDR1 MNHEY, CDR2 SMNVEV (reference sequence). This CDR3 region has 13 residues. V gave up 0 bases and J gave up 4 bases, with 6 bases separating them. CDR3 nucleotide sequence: TGTGCCAGCAGTTTATCCGGGATCTATGGCTACACCTTC. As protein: CASSLSGIYGYTF.

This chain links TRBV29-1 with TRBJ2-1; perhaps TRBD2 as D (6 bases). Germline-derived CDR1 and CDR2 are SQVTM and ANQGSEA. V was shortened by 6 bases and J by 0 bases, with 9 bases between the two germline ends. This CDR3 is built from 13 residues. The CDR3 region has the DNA TGCAGCGTCCGGGAGTCCTCCTACAATGAGCAGTTCTTC. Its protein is CSVRESSYNEQFF.

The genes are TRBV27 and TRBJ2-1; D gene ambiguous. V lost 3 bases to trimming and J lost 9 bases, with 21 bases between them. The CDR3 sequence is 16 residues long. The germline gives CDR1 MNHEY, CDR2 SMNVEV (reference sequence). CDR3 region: CASSLSRLAALGEQFF. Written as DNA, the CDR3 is TGTGCCAGCAGTTTGTCCCGGTTGGCAGCGCTTGGTGAGCAGTTCTTC.

The CDR3: CASSPRHRVDTEAFF. The CDR3 DNA reads TGTGCCAGCAGTCCCCGTCACAGGGTCGACACTGAAGCTTTCTTT. The chain employs TRBV27 and TRBJ1-1; possible D gene TRBD1, 6 bases. The CDR3 length is 15 residues. The germline gives CDR1 MNHEY, CDR2 SMNVEV (reference sequence). Trimming removed 5 bases from V and 3 bases from J, with 16 bases in between.

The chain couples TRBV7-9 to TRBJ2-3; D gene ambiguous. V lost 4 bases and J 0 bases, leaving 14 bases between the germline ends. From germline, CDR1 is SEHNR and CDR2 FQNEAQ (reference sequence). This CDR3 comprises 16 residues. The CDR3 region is CASSSWFALSTDTQYF. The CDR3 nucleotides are TGTGCCAGCAGCTCCTGGTTTGCCCTAAGCACAGATACGCAGTATTTT.

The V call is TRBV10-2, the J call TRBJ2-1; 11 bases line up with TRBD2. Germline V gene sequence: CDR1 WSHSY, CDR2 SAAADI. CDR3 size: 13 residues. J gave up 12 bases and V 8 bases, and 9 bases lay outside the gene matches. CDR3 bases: TGCGCCAGCCAGACTAGCGGGATAGCGAGGCAGTTCTTC. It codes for CASQTSGIARQFF.

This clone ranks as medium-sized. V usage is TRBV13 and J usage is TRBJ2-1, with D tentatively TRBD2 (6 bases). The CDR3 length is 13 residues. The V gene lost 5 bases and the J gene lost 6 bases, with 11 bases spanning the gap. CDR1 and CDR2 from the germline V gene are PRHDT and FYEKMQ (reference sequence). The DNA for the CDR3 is TGTGCCAGCAGCAAACGGGACTCCAATGAGCAGTTCTTC. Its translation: CASSKRDSNEQFF.

CDR3 DNA: TGTGCCAGCAGCTTAGCGCCTCCGTTAGCGTATGCCTACGAGCAGTACTTC. Translated, it gives CASSLAPPLAYAYEQYF. V is TRBV7-2 and J is TRBJ2-7, with D possibly matching TRBD2 (5 bases). CDR1 and CDR2 from the germline V gene are SGHTA and FQGNSA. Deletions cut 0 bases from V and 2 bases from J, with 17 bases between. The CDR3 has 17 residues.

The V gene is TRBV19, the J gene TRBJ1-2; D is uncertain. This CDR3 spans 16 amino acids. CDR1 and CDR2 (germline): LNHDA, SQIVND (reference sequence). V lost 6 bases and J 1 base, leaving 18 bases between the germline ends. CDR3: CASSVRESLFNYGYTF. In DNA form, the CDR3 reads TGTGCCAGTAGCGTACGGGAAAGCCTTTTTAACTATGGCTACACCTTC.

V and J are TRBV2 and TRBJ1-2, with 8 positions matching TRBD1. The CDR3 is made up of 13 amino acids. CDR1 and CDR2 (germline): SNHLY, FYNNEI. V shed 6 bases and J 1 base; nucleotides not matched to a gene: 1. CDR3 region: CASRGQVNYGYTF. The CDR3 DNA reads TGTGCCAGCAGGGGACAGGTTAACTATGGCTACACCTTC.

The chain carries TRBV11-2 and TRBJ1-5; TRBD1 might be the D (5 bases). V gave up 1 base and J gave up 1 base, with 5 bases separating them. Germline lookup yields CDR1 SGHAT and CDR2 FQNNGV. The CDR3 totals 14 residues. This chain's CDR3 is CASSLGTSNQPQHF. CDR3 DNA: TGTGCCAGCAGCTTAGGGACAAGCAATCAGCCCCAGCATTTT.

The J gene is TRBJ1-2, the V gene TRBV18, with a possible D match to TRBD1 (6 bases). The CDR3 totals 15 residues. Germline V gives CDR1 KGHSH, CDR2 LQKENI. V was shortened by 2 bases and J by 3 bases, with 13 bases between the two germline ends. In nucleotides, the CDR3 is TGTGCCAGCTCACCAGCGCAGACAGGATACTATGGCTACACCTTC. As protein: CASSPAQTGYYGYTF.

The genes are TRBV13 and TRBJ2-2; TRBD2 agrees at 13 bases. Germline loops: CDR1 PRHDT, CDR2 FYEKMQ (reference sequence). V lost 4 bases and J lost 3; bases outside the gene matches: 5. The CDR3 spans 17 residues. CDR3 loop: CASSYRLAGGDTGELFF. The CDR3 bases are TGTGCCAGCAGCTACAGACTAGCGGGAGGAGACACCGGGGAGCTGTTTTTT.

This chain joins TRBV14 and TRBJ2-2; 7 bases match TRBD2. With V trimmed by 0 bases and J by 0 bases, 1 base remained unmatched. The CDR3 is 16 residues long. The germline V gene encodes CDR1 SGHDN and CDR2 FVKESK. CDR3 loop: CASSQELAANTGELFF. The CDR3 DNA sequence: TGTGCCAGCAGCCAAGAGCTAGCGGCGAACACCGGGGAGCTGTTTTTT.

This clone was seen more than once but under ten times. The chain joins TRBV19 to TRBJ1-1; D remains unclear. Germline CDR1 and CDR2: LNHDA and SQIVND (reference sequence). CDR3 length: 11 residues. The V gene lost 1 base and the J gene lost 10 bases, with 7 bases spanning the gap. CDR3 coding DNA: TGTGCCAGTAGTATAGGACGGAGAGCTTTCTTT. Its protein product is CASSIGRRAFF.

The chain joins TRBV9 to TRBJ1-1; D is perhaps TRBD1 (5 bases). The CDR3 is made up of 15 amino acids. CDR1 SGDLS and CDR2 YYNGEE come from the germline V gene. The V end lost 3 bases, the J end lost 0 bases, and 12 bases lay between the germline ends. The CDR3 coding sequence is TGTGCCAGCAGCGCACTCAGGGTCATGAACACTGAAGCTTTCTTT. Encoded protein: CASSALRVMNTEAFF.

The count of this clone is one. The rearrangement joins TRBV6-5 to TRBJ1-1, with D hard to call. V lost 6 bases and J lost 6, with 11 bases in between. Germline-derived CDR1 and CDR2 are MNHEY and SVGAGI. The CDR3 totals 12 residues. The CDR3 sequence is CASRRLGAEAFF. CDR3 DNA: TGTGCCAGCAGGCGGTTAGGCGCTGAAGCTTTCTTT.

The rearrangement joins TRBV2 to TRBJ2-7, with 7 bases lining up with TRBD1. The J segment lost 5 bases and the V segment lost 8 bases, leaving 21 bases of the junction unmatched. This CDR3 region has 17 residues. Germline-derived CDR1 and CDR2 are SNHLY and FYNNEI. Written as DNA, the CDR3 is TGTGCCAGCTTCCTAGACAGGGCCCTTCATCTGGAAAACGAGCAGTACTTC. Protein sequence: CASFLDRALHLENEQYF.